Listed below are T cell receptor beta chains from one sample, sequenced in a study of blood T cell repertoires in COVID-19. Data came from immunoSEQ multiplex PCR; TCRdb stores just in-frame clones and leaves some out. The sample records 200,000 to 300,000 clones, roughly 90% being singletons. Sequencing used peripheral blood. The source is a man aged 55 to 69 who had recovered from COVID-19. CDR3s include the opening cysteine and the closing phenylalanine or tryptophan. Fields, in order: clone size, D gene, J gene, V gene, CDR3 protein, CDR3 DNA. A D gene is named only where the DNA matches it firmly. Where a row states a size, it is once, few, many or the class of an expanded clone; other rows omit it.

- | TRBD2 | TRBJ2-3 | TRBV9 | CASSVAASGRTSTDTQYF | TGTGCCAGCAGCGTAGCGGCTAGCGGGCGTACTAGCACAGATACGCAGTATTTT
- | TRBD2 | TRBJ2-1 | TRBV7-2 | CASSFGLAGGNNEQFF | TGTGCCAGCAGCTTCGGACTAGCGGGGGGGAACAATGAGCAGTTCTTC
once | TRBD2 | TRBJ2-3 | TRBV5-1 | CASSTTSGGASTDTQYF | TGCGCCAGCAGCACTACTAGCGGGGGGGCCAGCACAGATACGCAGTATTTT
- | - | TRBJ2-2 | TRBV6-5 | CASSSLGLLFF | TGTGCCAGCAGTAGTCTGGGGCTTCTGTTTTTT
- | TRBD1 | TRBJ2-7 | TRBV4-1 | CASRPLDRGYEQYF | TGCGCCAGCAGACCATTGGACAGGGGCTACGAGCAGTACTTC
- | - | TRBJ2-3 | TRBV6-4 | CASIPSGAYTQYF | TGTGCCAGCATCCCCTCAGGGGCTTATACGCAGTATTTT
- | TRBD1 | TRBJ1-5 | TRBV6-5 | CASRTGGSNQPQHF | TGTGCCAGCAGAACAGGGGGAAGCAATCAGCCCCAGCATTTT
- | - | TRBJ2-7 | TRBV7-2 | CASSPGLRPVYEQYF | TGTGCCAGCAGCCCCGGACTCCGTCCTGTCTACGAGCAGTACTTC
few | - | TRBJ2-3 | TRBV4-1 | CASSQGQGRDTQYF | TGCGCCAGCAGCCAAGGGCAGGGGAGAGATACGCAGTATTTT
- | - | TRBJ2-3 | TRBV11-2 | CASSEIDTQYF | TGTGCCAGCAGTGAGATAGATACGCAGTATTTT
- | TRBD1 | TRBJ1-6 | TRBV9 | CASSPGQGNYNSPLHF | TGTGCCAGCAGCCCGGGACAGGGGAACTATAATTCACCCCTCCACTTT
- | TRBD1 | TRBJ1-1 | TRBV7-8 | CASSLAGQGNTEAFF | TGTGCCAGCAGCTTAGCGGGACAGGGCAACACTGAAGCTTTCTTT
- | TRBD1 | TRBJ1-2 | TRBV24-1 | CATSDFRQGDGYTF | TGTGCCACCAGTGATTTCAGGCAGGGGGATGGCTACACCTTC